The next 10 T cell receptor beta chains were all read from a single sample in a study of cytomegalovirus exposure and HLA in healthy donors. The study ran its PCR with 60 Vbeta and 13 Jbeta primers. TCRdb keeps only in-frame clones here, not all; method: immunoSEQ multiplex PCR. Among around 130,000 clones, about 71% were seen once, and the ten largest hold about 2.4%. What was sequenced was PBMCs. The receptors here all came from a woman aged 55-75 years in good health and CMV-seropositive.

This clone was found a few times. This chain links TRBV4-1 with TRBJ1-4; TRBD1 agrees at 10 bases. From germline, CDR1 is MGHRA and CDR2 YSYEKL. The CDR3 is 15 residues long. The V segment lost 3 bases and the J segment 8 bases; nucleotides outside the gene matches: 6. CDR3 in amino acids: CASSQTGTGDEKLFF. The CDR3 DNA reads TGCGCCAGCAGCCAGACCGGGACAGGGGACGAAAAACTGTTTTTT.

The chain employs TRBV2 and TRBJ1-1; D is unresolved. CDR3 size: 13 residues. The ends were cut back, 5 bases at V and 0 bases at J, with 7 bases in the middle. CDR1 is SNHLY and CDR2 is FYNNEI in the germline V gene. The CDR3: CASSTAMNTEAFF. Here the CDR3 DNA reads TGTGCCAGCAGTACAGCTATGAACACTGAAGCTTTCTTT.

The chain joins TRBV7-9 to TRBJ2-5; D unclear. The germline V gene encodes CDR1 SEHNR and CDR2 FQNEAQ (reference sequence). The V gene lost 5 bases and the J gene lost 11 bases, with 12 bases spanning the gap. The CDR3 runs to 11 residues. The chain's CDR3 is CASSLLLEQYF. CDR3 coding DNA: TGTGCCAGCAGCCTCCTTTTGGAGCAGTACTTC.

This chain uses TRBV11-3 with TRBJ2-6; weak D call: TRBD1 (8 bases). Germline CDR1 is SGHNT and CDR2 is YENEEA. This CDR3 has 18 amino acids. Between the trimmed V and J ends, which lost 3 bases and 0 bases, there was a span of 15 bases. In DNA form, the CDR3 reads TGTGCCAGCAGCTTGGAACAGGGGGGGTCCTCTGGGGCCAACGTCCTGACTTTC. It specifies CASSLEQGGSSGANVLTF.

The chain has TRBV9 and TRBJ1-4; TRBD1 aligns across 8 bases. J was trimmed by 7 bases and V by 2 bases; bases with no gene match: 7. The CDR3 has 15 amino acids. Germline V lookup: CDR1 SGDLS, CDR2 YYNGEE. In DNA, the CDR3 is TGTGCCAGCAGCGTGTCACAGGGGGAAGGTGAAAAACTGTTTTTT. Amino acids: CASSVSQGEGEKLFF. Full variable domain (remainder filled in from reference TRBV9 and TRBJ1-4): DSGVTQTPKHLITATGQRVTLRCSPRSGDLSVYWYQQSLDQGLQFLIQYYNGEERAKGNILERFSAQQFPDLHSELNLSSLELGDSALYFCASSVSQGEGEKLFFGSGTQLSVL.

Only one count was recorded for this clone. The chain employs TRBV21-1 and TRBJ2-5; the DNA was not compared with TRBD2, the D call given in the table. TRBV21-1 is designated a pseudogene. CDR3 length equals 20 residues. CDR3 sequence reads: CASSKAQTSGGPMRQETQYF. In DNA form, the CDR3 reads TGTGCCAGCAGCAAAGCCCAGACTAGCGGGGGGCCGATGCGGCAAGAGACCCAGTACTTC.

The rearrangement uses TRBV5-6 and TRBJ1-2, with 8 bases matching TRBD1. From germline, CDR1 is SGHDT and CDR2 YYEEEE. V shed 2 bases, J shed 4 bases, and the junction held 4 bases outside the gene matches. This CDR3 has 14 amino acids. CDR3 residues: CASSFGQGSYGYTF. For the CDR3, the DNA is TGTGCCAGCAGCTTCGGACAGGGTAGCTATGGCTACACCTTC.

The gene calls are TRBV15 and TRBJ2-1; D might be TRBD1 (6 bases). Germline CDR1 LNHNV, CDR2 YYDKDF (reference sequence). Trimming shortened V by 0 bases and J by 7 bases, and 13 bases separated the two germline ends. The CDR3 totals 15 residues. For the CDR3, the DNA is TGTGCCACCAGCAGAGATAGGGACAACCGGAATGAGCAGTTCTTC. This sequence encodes CATSRDRDNRNEQFF.

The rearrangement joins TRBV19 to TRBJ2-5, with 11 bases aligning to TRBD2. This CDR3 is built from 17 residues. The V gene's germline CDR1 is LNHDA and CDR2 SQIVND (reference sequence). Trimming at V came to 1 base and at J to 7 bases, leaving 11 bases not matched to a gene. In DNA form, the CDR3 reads TGTGCCAGTAGTATAGTTCGGACTAGCGGGCCCCGAGGGACCCAGTACTTC. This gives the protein CASSIVRTSGPRGTQYF.

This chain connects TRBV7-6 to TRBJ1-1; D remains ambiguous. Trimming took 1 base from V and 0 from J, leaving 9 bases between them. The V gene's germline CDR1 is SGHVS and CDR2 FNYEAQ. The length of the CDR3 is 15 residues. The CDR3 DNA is TGTGCCAGCAGCTTAGTCCCCCCGTTGAACACTGAAGCTTTCTTT. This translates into CASSLVPPLNTEAFF.